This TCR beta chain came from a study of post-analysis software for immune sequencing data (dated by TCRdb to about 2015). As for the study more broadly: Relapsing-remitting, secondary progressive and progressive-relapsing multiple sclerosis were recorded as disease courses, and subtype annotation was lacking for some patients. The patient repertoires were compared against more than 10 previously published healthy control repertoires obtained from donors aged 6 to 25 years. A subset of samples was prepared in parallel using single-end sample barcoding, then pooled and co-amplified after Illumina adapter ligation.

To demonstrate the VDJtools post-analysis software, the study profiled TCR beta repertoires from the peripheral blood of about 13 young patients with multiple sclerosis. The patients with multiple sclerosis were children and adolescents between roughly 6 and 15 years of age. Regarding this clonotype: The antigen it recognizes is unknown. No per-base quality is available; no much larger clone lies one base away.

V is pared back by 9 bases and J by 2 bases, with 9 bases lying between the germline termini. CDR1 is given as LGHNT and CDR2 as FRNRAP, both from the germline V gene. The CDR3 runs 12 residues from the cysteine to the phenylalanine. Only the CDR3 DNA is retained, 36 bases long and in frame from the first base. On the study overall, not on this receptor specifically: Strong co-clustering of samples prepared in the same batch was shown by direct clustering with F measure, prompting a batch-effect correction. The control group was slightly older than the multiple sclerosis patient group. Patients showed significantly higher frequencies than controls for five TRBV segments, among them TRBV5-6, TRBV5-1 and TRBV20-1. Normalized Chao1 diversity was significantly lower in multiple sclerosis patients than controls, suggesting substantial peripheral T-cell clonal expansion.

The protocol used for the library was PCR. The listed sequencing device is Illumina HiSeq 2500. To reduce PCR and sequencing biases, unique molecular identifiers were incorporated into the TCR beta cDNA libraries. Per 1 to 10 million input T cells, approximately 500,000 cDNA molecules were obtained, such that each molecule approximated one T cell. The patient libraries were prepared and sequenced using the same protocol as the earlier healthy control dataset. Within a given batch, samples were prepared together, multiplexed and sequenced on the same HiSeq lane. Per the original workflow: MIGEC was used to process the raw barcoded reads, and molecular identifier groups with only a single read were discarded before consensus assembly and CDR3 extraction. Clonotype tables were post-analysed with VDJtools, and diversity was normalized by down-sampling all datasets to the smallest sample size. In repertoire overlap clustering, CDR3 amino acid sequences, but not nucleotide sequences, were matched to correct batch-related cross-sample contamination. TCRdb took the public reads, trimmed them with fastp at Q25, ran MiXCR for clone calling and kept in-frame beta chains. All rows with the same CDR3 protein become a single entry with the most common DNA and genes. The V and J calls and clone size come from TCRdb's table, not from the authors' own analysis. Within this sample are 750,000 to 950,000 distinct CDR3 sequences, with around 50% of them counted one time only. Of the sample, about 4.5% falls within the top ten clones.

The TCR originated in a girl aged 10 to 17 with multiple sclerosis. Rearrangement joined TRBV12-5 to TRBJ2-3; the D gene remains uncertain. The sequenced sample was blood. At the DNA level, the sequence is TGTGCTAGCCTGATATACACAGATACGCAGTATTTT. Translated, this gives CASLIYTDTQYF.